This T cell receptor beta chain was observed in a study of blood T cell repertoires in COVID-19. The authors' processing: Amplification of reference gene primers provided the estimated nucleated cell counts. Sequencing was performed with immunoSEQ multiplex PCR; in TCRdb, only in-frame clones are kept and a portion is missing. The V and J calls and clone size come from that table; D and trimming were worked out from the DNA. Of 200,000 to 250,000 clones in the sample, about four fifths were seen once. Which cohort a participant joined came from the clinical history participants gave. Unmatched junction bases numbered 8, after V lost 2 bases and J lost 4 bases. The CDR3 covers 16 residues. The V gene's germline CDR1 is SGHTA and CDR2 FQGNSA.

The sequenced material came from PBMCs or T cells enriched from blood (not recorded which). V is TRBV7-2 and J is TRBJ2-3, with TRBD2 matching over 8 bases. This TCR was recovered from a woman in her forties or fifties with acute COVID-19. The CDR3 sequence is CASSLSRGGDSDTQYF. Written as DNA, the CDR3 is TGTGCCAGCAGCTTAAGTCGGGGGGGCGATTCAGATACGCAGTATTTT.